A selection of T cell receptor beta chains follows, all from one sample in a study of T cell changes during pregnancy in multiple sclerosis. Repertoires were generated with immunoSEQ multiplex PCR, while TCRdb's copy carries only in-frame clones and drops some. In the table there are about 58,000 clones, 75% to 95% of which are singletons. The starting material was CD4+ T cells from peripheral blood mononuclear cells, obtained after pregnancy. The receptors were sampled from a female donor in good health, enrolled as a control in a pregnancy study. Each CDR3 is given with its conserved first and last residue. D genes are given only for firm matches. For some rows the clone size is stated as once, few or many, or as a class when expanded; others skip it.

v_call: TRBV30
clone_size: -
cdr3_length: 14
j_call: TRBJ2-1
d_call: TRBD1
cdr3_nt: TGTGCCTGGAGGGACAGGGAGTGGGCCAATGAGCAGTTCTTC
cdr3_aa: CAWRDREWANEQFF

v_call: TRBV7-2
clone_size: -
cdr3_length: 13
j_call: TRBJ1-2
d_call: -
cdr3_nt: TGTGCCAGCAGCCTGGGGGGAGTAAGCGGCTACACCTTC
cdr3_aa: CASSLGGVSGYTF

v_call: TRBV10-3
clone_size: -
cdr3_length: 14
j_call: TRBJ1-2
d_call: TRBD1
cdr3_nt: TGTGCCATCAGTGGGATTAGAGGGGACAGTCCCCCCACCTTC
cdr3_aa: CAISGIRGDSPPTF

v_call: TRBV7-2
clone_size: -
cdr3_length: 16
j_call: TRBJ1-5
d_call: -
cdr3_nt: TGTGCCAGCAGCTTAGCGGGGCAAGGTAACACTCAGCCCCAGCATTTT
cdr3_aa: CASSLAGQGNTQPQHF

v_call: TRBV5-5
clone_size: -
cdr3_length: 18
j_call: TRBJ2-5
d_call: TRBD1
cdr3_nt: TGTGCCAGCAGCTTCGTCCGGGACAGGGCTATCGTCCGGGAGACCCAGTACTTC
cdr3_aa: CASSFVRDRAIVRETQYF

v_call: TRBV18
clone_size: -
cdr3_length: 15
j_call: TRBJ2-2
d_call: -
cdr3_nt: TGTGCCAGCTCACCACAACAGGCGGTCACCGGGGAGCTGTTTTTT
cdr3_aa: CASSPQQAVTGELFF

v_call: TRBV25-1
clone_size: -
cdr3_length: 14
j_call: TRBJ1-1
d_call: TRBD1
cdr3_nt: TGTGCCAGCAGAACCGACAGGGGTAACACTGAAGCTTTCTTT
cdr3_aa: CASRTDRGNTEAFF

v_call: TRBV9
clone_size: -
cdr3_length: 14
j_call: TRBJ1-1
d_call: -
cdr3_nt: TGTGCCAGCAGCGTAGAGCCTTCGGACACTGAAGCTTTCTTT
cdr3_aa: CASSVEPSDTEAFF

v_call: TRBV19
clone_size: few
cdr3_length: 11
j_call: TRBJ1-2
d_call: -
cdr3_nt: TGTGCCAGTAACGACAGGTTTGGCTACACCTTC
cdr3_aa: CASNDRFGYTF

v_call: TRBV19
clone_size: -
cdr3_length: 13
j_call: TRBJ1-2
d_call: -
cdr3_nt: TGTGCCAGTAGTTTGACAGGAAGCTATGGCTACACCTTC
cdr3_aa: CASSLTGSYGYTF

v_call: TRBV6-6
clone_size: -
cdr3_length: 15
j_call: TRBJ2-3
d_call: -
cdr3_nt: TGTGCCAGCAGTTACTCGAAAAGGCGAGGGGATACGCAGTATTTT
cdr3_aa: CASSYSKRRGDTQYF

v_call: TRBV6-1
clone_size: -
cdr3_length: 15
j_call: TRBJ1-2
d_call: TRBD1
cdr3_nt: TGTGCCACCCATCCTAGGACAGGGGGCTATGAGGGCTACACCTTC
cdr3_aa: CATHPRTGGYEGYTF

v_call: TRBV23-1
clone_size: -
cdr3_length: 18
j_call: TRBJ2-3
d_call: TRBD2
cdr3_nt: TGCGCCAGCAGTCGTGAGTGGACTAGCGGGGGGAGCAGGCATACGCAGTATTTT
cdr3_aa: CASSREWTSGGSRHTQYF

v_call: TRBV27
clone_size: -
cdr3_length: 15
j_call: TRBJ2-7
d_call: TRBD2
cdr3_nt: TGTGCCAGCAGCCGCGGGGGGACAAAACCCTACGAGCAGTACTTC
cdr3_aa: CASSRGGTKPYEQYF

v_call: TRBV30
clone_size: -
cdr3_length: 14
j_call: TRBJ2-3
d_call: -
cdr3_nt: TGTGCCTGGAGTCTCCAGGGGTTCGCAGATACGCAGTATTTT
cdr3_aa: CAWSLQGFADTQYF

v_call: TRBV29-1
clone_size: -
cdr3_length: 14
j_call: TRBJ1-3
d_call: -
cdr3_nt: TGCAGCGTTGAAGGTGGCAGCTCTGGAAACACCATATATTTT
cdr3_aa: CSVEGGSSGNTIYF

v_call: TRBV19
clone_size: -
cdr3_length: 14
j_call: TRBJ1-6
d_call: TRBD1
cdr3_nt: TGTGCCAGTAGCCTCGGACAGGGGGATTCACCCCTCCACTTT
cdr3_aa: CASSLGQGDSPLHF

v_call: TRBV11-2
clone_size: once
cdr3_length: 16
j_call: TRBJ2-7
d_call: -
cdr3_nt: TGTGCCAGCAGCTTAGGGGCGAGACAGGCGATCTACGAGCAGTACTTC
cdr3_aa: CASSLGARQAIYEQYF

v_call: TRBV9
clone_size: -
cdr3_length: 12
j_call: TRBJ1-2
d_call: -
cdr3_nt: TGTGCCAGCAGCGTAGATCCGTATGGCTACACCTTC
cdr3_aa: CASSVDPYGYTF

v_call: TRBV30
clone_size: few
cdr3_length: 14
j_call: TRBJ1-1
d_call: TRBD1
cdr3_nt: TGTGCCTGGAGTGAGCTGACAGGGATCACTGAAGCTTTCTTT
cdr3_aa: CAWSELTGITEAFF

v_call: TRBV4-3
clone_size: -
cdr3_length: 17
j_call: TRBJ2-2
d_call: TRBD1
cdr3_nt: TGCGCCAGCAGCCAAGTTTGGGGACAGGGCGTCGGAGGGGAGCTGTTTTTT
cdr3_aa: CASSQVWGQGVGGELFF

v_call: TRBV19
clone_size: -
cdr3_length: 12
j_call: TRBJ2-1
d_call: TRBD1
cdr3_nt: TGTGCCAGTAGTTCAGGGGGCAATGAGCAGTTCTTC
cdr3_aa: CASSSGGNEQFF

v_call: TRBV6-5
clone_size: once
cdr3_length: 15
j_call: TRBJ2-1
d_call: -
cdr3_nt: TGTGCCAGCAGTTACGGGGGGAATACCTACAATGAGCAGTTCTTC
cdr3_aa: CASSYGGNTYNEQFF

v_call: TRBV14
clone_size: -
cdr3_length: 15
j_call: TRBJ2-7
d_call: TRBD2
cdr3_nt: TGTGCCAGCAGCCTGCTTTCGGGGGGGCCCTACGAGCAGTACTTC
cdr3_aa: CASSLLSGGPYEQYF

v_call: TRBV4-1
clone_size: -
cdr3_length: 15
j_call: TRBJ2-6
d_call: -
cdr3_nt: TGCGCCAGCAGCCAAGCCGTTACCAGTGCCAACGTTCTGACTTTC
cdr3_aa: CASSQAVTSANVLTF

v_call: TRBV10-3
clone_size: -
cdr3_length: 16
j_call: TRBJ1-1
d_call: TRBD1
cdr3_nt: TGTGCCATCAGTCAACCGGGACAGGGAAATTGGCCTGAAGCTTTCTTT
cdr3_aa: CAISQPGQGNWPEAFF

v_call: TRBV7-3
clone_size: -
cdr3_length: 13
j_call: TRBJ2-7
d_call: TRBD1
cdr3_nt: TGTGCCAGCAGCTCCGGACAGGGCGGTGAGCAGTACTTC
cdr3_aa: CASSSGQGGEQYF

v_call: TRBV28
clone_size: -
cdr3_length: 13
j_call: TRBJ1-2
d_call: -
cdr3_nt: TGTGCCAGCAGTTTACGGACAGCGTATGGCTACACCTTC
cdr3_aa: CASSLRTAYGYTF

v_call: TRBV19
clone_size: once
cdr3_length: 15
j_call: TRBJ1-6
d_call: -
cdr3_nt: TGTGCCAGTAGCGATCCGGGACAAAATAATTCACCCCTCCACTTT
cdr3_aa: CASSDPGQNNSPLHF

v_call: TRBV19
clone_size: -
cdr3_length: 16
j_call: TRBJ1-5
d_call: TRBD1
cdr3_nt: TGTGCCAGTAGTACCACAGGGGAATTTAGCAATCAGCCCCAGCATTTT
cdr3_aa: CASSTTGEFSNQPQHF

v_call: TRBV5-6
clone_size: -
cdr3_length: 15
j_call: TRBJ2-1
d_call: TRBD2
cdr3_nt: TGTGCCAGCAGCGACATAGCGGGGGGGCTCTATGAGCAGTTCTTC
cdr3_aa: CASSDIAGGLYEQFF

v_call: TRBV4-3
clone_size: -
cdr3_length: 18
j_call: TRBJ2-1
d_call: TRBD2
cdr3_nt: TGCGCCAGCAGCCAAGTTTCATTAGGACTAGCGGGGAGAAATGAGCAGTTCTTC
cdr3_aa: CASSQVSLGLAGRNEQFF

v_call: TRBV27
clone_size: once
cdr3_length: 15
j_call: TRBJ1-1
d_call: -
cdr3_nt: TGTGCCAGCAGTTTCCGCGGGGGCGGGAGCACTGAAGCTTTCTTT
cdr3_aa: CASSFRGGGSTEAFF

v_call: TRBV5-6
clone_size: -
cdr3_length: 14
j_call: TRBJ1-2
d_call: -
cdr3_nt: TGTGCCAGCAGCTTGCGGGGTACTAACTATGGCTACACCTTC
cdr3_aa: CASSLRGTNYGYTF

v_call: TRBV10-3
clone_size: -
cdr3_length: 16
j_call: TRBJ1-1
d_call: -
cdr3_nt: TGTGCCATCAGTGAGTCGAGCCGGCAGGGGAAGGCTGAAGCTTTCTTT
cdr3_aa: CAISESSRQGKAEAFF

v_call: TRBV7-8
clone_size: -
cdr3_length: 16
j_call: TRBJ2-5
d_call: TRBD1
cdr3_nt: TGTGCCAGCAGCTCGAAACCGACAGGGTGGCAAGAGACCCAGTACTTC
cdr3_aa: CASSSKPTGWQETQYF

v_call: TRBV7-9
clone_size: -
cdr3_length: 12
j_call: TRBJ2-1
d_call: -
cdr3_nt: TGTGCCAGCAGTCCACTAGAGGGTGAGCAGTTCTTC
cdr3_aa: CASSPLEGEQFF

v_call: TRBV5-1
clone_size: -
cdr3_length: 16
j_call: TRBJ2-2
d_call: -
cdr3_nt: TGCGCCAGCAGCCCATCATCCATAGAGAACACCGGGGAGCTGTTTTTT
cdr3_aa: CASSPSSIENTGELFF

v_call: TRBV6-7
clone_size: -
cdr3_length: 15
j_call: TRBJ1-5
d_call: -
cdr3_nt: TGTGCCAGCACCACTCAACGGGGGGATCATCAGCCCCAGCATTTT
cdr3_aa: CASTTQRGDHQPQHF

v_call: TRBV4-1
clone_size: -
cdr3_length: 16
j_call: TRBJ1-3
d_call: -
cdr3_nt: TGCGCCAGCAGCCAAGATCCGCCAGGGACTGGAAACACCATATATTTT
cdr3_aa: CASSQDPPGTGNTIYF

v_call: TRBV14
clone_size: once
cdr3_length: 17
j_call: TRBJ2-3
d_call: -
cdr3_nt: TGTGCCAGCAGCCAAGGAATAGTAGCAATAAATTCAGATACGCAGTATTTT
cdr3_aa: CASSQGIVAINSDTQYF

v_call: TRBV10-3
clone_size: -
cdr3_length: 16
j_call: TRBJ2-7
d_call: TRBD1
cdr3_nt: TGTGCCATCAGTGAGAAGGCTGGACAGGGTCCCTACGAGCAGTACTTC
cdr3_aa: CAISEKAGQGPYEQYF

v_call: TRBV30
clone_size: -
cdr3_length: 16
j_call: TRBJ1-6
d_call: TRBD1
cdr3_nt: TGTGCCTGGAGTTTGTCGACGGGACAGCTAAATTCACCCCTCCACTTT
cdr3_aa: CAWSLSTGQLNSPLHF

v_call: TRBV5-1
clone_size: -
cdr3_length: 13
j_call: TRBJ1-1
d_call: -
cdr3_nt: TGCGCCAGCAGCTCCGAGATGAACACTGAAGCTTTCTTT
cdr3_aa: CASSSEMNTEAFF

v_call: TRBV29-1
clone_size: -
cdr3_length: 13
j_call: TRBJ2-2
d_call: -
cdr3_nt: TGCAGCGTTGGACAGCCGAACACCGGGGAGCTGTTTTTT
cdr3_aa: CSVGQPNTGELFF

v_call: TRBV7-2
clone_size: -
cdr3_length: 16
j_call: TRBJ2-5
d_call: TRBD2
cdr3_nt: TGTGCCAGCAGCTTAGCTGCTAGCGGGGGGCAAGAGACCCAGTACTTC
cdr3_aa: CASSLAASGGQETQYF

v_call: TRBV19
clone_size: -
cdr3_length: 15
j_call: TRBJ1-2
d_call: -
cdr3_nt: TGTGCCAGTAGTAACCAACAGGGATTTAACTATGGCTACACCTTC
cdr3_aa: CASSNQQGFNYGYTF